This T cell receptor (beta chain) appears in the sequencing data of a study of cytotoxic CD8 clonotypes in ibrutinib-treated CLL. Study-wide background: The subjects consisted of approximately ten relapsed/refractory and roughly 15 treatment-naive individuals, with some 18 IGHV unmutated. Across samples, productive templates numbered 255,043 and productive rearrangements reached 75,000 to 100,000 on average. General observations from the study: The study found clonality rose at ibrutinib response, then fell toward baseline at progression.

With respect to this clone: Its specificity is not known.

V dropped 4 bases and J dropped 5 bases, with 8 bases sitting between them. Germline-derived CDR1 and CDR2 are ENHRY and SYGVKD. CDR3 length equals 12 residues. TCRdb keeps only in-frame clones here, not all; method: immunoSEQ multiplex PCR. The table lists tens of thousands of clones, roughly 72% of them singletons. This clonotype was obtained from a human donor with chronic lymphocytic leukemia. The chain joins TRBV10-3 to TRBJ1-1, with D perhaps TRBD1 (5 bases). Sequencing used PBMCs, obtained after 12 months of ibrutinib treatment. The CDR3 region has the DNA TGTGCCATCAGTGCCGGGACGACTGAAGCTTTCTTT. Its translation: CAISAGTTEAFF.